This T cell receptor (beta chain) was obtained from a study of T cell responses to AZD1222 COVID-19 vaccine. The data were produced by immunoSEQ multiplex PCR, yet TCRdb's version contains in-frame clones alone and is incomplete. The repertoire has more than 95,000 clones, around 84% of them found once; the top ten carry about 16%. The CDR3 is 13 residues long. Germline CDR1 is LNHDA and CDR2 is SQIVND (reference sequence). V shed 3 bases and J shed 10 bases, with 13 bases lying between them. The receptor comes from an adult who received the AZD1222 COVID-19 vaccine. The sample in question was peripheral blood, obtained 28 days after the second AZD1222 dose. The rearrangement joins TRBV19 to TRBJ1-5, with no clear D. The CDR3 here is CASSIVATQPQHF. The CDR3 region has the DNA TGTGCCAGTAGTATTGTGGCCACTCAACCCCAGCATTTT.